This record looks at one T cell receptor beta chain sequence and its context. Its antigen is undetermined. The sample belongs to a study of T-cell reconstitution after alpha-beta-depleted transplantation in children. Study-wide results and caveats: Elevated TCRbeta diversity at day 60 was traced, in some patients, to surviving recipient T cells and thymic progenitors. T-cell numbers and diversity, one year after transplant, stemmed largely from T cells that were newly produced.

V was clipped by 2 bases and J by 5 bases, with 10 bases between them. The CDR3 length is 12 residues. Germline V gene sequence: CDR1 GTSNPN, CDR2 SVGIG (reference sequence). For TCRbeta, the library was prepared with unique molecular identifiers. TCRdb passed the PCR reads through MiXCR, listing each CDR3 protein once. The sample lists just over 950,000 distinct CDR3 sequences, under 30% occurring once. Sequenced here: PBMCs, mostly from graft donor cells, sampled 360 days after TCRalphabeta/CD19-depleted stem cell transplant. This sequence originates from a boy in the first two years of life who had a stem cell transplant for SCID, so the T cells may come from the graft donor. The chain recombines TRBV30 with TRBJ2-7; D unresolved. The chain's CDR3 is CAWSPPSNEQYF. The CDR3 bases are TGTGCCTGGAGTCCCCCGTCGAACGAGCAGTACTTC.